This T cell receptor beta chain came from a study of blood T cell repertoires in COVID-19 (dated by TCRdb to between 2020 and 2021). Notes on the research overall: Collaborator samples came from the United States, Italy and Spain and covered acute and convalescent phases of COVID-19. The samples were drawn from the first 160 participants of the ongoing ImmuneRACE study and from 1,254 subjects provided by 6 global collaborators. The material from the prospective study consisted of cDNA or gDNA derived from T cells, B-cell-depleted T cells, or PBMCs. A de-identified subject ID, COVID-19 status, age in years and sex were almost always included in the sample metadata. Deeply sampled blood TCRbeta repertoires from subjects exposed to, actively infected with, or recovered from COVID-19 were included in the dataset. HLA class I and class II types, where available, came from metadata supplied by the sample provider rather than from assay-based typing. A freely available public database, intended as a resource for researchers studying the immune response to SARS-CoV-2, is where the repertoires were released.

Study-wide findings and limitations: The amount of clinical and demographic metadata varied by source and participant and was provided uncurated.

This clone was observed once. What antigen it recognizes has not been identified. Per-base qualities were not stored, and no clone one base away is much larger. Trimming takes 3 bases off V and 0 bases off J; junction bases not matched to a gene: 4. From its cysteine to its phenylalanine, the CDR3 spans 15 amino acids. Only the CDR3 DNA stays, 45 bases, in frame from base 1. In the germline V gene, CDR1 corresponds to MNHEY and CDR2 to SVGEGT. TCRbeta CDR3 regions were amplified from genomic DNA by means of the immunoSEQ Assay, a bias-controlled multiplex PCR. The authors processed their data as follows. The number of nucleated cells in each sample was estimated from the amplification of reference gene primers within the assay. Sequence reads were collapsed and filtered to measure the absolute abundance of every unique TCRbeta CDR3 rearrangement. For each sample, productive Simpson clonality was calculated by taking the square root of Simpson's diversity index across productive rearrangements. In TCRdb, the immuneACCESS table is reduced to in-frame sequences with V and J assigned. These tables do not hold every clone; where another copy was compared, an unresolved V gene accounts for under half, and the others remain unexplained. V and J calls and clone size come straight from that table; D and trimming were deduced from the DNA. This sample has about 90,000 clones in its table, and over 80% of those were observed once. In total, the top ten clones hold approximately 34% of the sample.

The collaborating institutions used their own protocols to collect whole blood in K2EDTA tubes. For TCRbeta analysis, collaborators shipped samples as frozen whole blood, isolated PBMCs, or DNA extracted from either of those sample types. Sequencing was carried out using peripheral blood. This chain joins TRBV6-2 or TRBV6-3 to TRBJ2-7, with 8 central nucleotides matching TRBD1. The source is a woman over 75 with active or convalescent COVID-19. For the CDR3, the sequence is CASSYFRGLSYEQYF. The DNA sequence reads TGTGCCAGCAGTTATTTCAGGGGGCTCTCCTACGAGCAGTACTTC.